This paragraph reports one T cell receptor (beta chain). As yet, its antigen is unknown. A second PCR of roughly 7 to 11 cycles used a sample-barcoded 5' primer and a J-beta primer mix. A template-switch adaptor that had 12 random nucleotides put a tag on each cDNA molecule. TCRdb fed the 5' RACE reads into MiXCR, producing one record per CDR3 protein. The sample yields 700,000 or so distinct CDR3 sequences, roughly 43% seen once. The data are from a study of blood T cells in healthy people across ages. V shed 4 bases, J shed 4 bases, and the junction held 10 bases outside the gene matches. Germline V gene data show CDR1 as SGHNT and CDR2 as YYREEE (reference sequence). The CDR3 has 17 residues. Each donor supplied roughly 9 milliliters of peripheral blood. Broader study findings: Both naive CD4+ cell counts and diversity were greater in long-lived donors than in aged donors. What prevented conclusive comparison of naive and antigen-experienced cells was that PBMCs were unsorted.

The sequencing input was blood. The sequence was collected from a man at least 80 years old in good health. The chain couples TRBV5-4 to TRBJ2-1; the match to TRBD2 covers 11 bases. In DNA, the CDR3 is TGTGCCAGCAGCCCACCTCCTAGCGGGGGGCCATACAATGAGCAGTTCTTC. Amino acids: CASSPPPSGGPYNEQFF.